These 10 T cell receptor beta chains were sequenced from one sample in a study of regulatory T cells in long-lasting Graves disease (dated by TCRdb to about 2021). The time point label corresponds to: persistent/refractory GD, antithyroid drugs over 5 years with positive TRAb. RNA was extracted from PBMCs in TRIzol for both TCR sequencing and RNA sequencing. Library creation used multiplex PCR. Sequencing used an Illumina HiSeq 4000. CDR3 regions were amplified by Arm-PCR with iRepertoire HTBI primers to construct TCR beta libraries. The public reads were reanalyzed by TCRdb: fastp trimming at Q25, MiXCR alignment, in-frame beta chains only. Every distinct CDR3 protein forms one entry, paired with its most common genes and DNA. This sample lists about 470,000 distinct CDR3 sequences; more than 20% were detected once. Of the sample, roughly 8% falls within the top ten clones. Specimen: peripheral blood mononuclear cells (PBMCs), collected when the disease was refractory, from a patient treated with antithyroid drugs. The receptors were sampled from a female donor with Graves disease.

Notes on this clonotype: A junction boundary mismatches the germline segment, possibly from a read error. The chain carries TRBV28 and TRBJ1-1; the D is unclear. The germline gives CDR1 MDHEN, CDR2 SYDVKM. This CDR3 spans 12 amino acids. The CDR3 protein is CAGSSGDTEAFF. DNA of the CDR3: TGTGCCGGCAGTTCTGGGGACACTGAAGCTTTCTTT.

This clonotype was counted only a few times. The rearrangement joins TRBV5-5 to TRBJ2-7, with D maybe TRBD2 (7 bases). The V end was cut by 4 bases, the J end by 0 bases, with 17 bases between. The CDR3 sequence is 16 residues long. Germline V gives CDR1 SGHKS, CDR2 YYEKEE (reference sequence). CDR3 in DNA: TGTGCCAGCAGCCCTGAGGGGGGCGGGAGCTCCTACGAGCAGTACTTC. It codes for CASSPEGGGSSYEQYF.

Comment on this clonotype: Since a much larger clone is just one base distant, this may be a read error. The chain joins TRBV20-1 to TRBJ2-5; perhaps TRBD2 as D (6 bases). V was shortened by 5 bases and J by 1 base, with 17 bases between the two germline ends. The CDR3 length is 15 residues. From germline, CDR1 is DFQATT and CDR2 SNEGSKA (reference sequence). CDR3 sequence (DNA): TGCAGTGCTTTCGGACTAACGGAATTCCAAGAGACCCAGTACTTC. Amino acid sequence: CSAFGLTEFQETQYF.

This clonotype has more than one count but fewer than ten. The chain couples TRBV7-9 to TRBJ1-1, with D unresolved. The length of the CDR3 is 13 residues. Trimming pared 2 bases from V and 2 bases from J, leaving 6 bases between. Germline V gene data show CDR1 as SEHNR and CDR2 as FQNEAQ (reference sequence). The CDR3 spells CASSLKFNTEAFF. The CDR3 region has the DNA TGTGCCAGCAGCTTAAAGTTTAACACTGAAGCTTTCTTT.

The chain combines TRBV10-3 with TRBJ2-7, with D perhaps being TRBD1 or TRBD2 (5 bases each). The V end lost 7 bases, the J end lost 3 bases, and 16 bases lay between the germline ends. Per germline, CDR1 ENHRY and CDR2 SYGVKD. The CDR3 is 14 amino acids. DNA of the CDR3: TGTGCCATCACCCGAGGTGGGGGAAACTACGAGCAGTACTTC. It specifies CAITRGGGNYEQYF.

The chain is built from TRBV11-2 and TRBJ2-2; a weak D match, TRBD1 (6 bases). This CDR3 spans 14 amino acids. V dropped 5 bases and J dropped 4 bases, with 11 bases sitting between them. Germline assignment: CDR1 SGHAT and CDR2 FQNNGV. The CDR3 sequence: CASSQTGSTGELFF. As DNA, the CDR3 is TGTGCCAGCAGCCAAACAGGGTCCACCGGGGAGCTGTTTTTT.

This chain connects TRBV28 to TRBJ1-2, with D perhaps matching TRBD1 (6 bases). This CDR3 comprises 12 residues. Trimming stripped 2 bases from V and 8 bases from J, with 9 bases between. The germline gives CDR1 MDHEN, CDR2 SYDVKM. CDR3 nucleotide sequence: TGTGCCAGCAGTTTAAACACAGGGGGCTACACCTTC. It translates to CASSLNTGGYTF.

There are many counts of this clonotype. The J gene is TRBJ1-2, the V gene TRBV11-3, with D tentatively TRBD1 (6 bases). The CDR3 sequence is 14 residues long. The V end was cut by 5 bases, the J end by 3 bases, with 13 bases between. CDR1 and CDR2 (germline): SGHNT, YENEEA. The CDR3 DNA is TGTGCCAGCAGCAAGGGGGGGGTCGACTATGGCTACACCTTC. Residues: CASSKGGVDYGYTF.

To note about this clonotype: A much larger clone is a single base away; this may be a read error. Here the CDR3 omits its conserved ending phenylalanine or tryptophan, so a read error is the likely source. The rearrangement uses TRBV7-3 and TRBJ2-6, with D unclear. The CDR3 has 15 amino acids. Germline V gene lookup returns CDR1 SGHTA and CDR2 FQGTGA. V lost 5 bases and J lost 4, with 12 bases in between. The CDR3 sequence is CASSPHGFGANVLTL. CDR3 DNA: TGTGCCAGCAGCCCCCACGGGTTCGGGGCCAACGTCCTGACTCTC.

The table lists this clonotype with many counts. CDR3: CASSLEGTYYEQYF. The DNA for the CDR3 is TGTGCCAGCAGCTTAGAGGGGACCTACTACGAGCAGTACTTC. The rearrangement links TRBV11-2 to TRBJ2-7; TRBD1 or TRBD2 may be the D gene (5 bases each). The V gene's germline CDR1 is SGHAT and CDR2 FQNNGV. This CDR3 contains 14 residues. V gave up 0 bases and J gave up 3 bases, with 9 bases separating them.